Shown below are 11 T cell receptor beta chains from a single sample sequenced in a study of shared clonotypes between healthy human individuals. Assay: immunoSEQ multiplex PCR; the TCRdb copy retains only in-frame clones and omits some. The sample includes 2.5 million or so clones, over 85% of them seen just once. Input material: naive CD4+ T cells sorted from blood. Subset reported: CD45RA+ positively selected. The source is a man between 18 and 35 years old in good health.

This chain links TRBV13 with TRBJ2-5, with unresolved D. This CDR3 spans 13 amino acids. Trimming stripped 5 bases from V and 5 bases from J, with 12 bases between. CDR1 and CDR2 (germline): PRHDT, FYEKMQ (reference sequence). The CDR3 sequence: CASSPIRGETQYF. The CDR3 coding sequence is TGTGCCAGCAGCCCAATCCGTGGGGAGACCCAGTACTTC.

The rearrangement joins TRBV18 to TRBJ2-7; D is unresolved. The length of the CDR3 is 13 residues. V lost 3 bases and J lost 6, with 12 bases in between. CDR1 and CDR2 (germline): KGHSH, LQKENI. The CDR3 is CASSPQEQLEQYF. For the CDR3, the DNA is TGTGCCAGCTCACCCCAGGAGCAGCTCGAGCAGTACTTC. The complete variable domain, with remaining parts taken from reference TRBV18 and TRBJ2-7, reads NAGVMQNPRHLVRRRGQEARLRCSPMKGHSHVYWYRQLPEEGLKFMVYLQKENIIDESGMPKERFSAEFPKEGPSILRIQQVVRGDSAAYFCASSPQEQLEQYFGPGTRLTVT.

As for this clone: Additional DNA sequences in this sample encode the identical CDR3. The rearrangement uses TRBV20-1 and TRBJ1-2, with 10 bases aligning to TRBD1. The CDR3 is 11 residues long. CDR1 is DFQATT and CDR2 is SNEGSKA in the germline V gene (reference sequence). V lost 3 bases, J lost 8 bases, and 0 bases stayed unmatched. CDR3 bases: TGCAGTGCTAGGGACAGGGGGGGCTACACCTTC. Translated, it gives CSARDRGGYTF.

The rearrangement links TRBV28 to TRBJ2-5; D may be TRBD2 (6 bases). This CDR3 has 12 amino acids. V lost 5 bases and J 6 bases, leaving 10 bases between the germline ends. Germline loops: CDR1 MDHEN, CDR2 SYDVKM. CDR3 sequence reads: CASSGGRQTQYF. The CDR3 DNA sequence: TGTGCCAGCAGTGGAGGGAGGCAGACCCAGTACTTC.

The chain links TRBV11-2 to TRBJ1-5; TRBD1 is a possible D gene (5 bases). Germline values: CDR1 SGHAT, CDR2 FQNNGV. The V end lost 0 bases, the J end lost 4 bases, and 13 bases lay between the germline ends. This CDR3 is 16 amino acids long. The CDR3 bases are TGTGCCAGCAGCTTAGATGGCCAGGGAGGTAATCAGCCCCAGCATTTT. Translation: CASSLDGQGGNQPQHF.

This chain links TRBV5-1 with TRBJ2-5, with 7 nucleotides matching TRBD1. The germline V gene encodes CDR1 SGHRS and CDR2 YFSETQ. V lost 2 bases to trimming and J lost 9 bases; unmatched junction nucleotides: 4. The CDR3 totals 12 residues. This CDR3 reads CASSLGDSPQYF. In DNA form, the CDR3 reads TGCGCCAGCAGCTTAGGGGACAGTCCCCAGTACTTC.

The chain carries TRBV6-1 and TRBJ2-5; D is perhaps TRBD2 (6 bases). Germline assignment: CDR1 MNHNS and CDR2 SASEGT. The CDR3 totals 15 residues. Between the trimmed V and J ends, which lost 5 bases and 3 bases, there was a span of 16 bases. The CDR3 reads CASSPTGGMEETQYF. The CDR3 nucleotides are TGTGCCAGCAGTCCGACTGGGGGGATGGAAGAGACCCAGTACTTC.

The chain joins TRBV4-3 to TRBJ2-6; weak D call: TRBD1 (6 bases). The V and J ends lost 0 bases and 2 bases respectively, with 8 bases between them. The CDR3 totals 16 residues. Germline V gene sequence: CDR1 LGHNA, CDR2 YSLEER. The CDR3 DNA reads TGCGCCAGCAGCCAAGATAAGGGGGCTGGGGCCAACGTCCTGACTTTC. This encodes CASSQDKGAGANVLTF.

This rearrangement joins TRBV10-3 to TRBJ2-2; possible D gene TRBD2, 5 bases. The CDR3 length is 14 residues. Trimming stripped 8 bases from V and 3 bases from J, with 13 bases between. CDR1 and CDR2 (germline): ENHRY, SYGVKD. DNA of the CDR3: TGTGCCATCGCTCGTGCCGGGGACACCGGGGAGCTGTTTTTT. Translation gives CAIARAGDTGELFF.

The V and J genes are TRBV7-2 and TRBJ2-7; 14 bases line up with TRBD2. The V and J ends lost 3 bases and 2 bases, in that order; junction bases with no gene match: 3. Germline-derived CDR1 and CDR2 are SGHTA and FQGNSA. This CDR3 has 16 amino acids. In DNA, the CDR3 is TGTGCCAGCAGCTTTGGGGGACTAGCGGGAGCCTACGAGCAGTACTTC. Translated: CASSFGGLAGAYEQYF. Supplemented by reference TRBV7-2 and TRBJ2-7, the full variable domain reads GAGVSQSPSNKVTEKGKDVELRCDPISGHTALYWYRQSLGQGLEFLIYFQGNSAPDKSGLPSDRFSAERTGGSVSTLTIQRTQQEDSAVYLCASSFGGLAGAYEQYFGPGTRLTVT.

CDR3 loop: CASSLGQSGGPETQYF. The CDR3 DNA reads TGTGCCAGCAGCTTAGGACAATCGGGGGGCCCCGAGACCCAGTACTTC. This chain joins TRBV7-9 and TRBJ2-5; weak D call: TRBD2 (7 bases). The CDR3 is 16 residues long. CDR1 and CDR2 (germline): SEHNR, FQNEAQ (reference sequence). Trimming removed 1 base at V and 5 bases at J, with 17 bases between.